Presented here are 21 T cell receptor beta chains from one specimen sequenced in a study of blood T cell repertoires in COVID-19. Assay: immunoSEQ multiplex PCR; the TCRdb copy retains only in-frame clones and omits some. The table has hundreds of thousands of clones, around 89% seen once. The source material was PBMCs or T cells enriched from blood (not recorded which). These receptors were obtained from a woman between 40 and 55 years old with acute COVID-19.

The J gene is TRBJ1-2, the V gene TRBV10-3; the match to TRBD1 covers 9 bases. The germline gives CDR1 ENHRY, CDR2 SYGVKD. With V trimmed by 4 bases and J by 2 bases, 2 bases remained unmatched. The CDR3 covers 14 residues. CDR3 sequence (DNA): TGTGCCATCAGTGGTGGACAGGGGAACTATGGCTACACCTTC. The encoded protein is CAISGGQGNYGYTF.

The rearrangement joins TRBV9 to TRBJ1-4, with 7 nucleotides matching TRBD1. CDR3 size: 15 residues. Germline CDR1 and CDR2: SGDLS and YYNGEE. V was clipped by 4 bases and J by 7 bases; unmatched bases: 10. CDR3 in DNA: TGTGCCAGCAGCACCCAACAGGGGATCGCTGAAAAACTGTTTTTT. This codes for CASSTQQGIAEKLFF. Full variable domain (rest looked up from reference TRBV9 and TRBJ1-4): DSGVTQTPKHLITATGQRVTLRCSPRSGDLSVYWYQQSLDQGLQFLIQYYNGEERAKGNILERFSAQQFPDLHSELNLSSLELGDSALYFCASSTQQGIAEKLFFGSGTQLSVL.

The rearrangement joins TRBV12-5 to TRBJ2-2; D may be TRBD1 (5 bases). CDR1 is LGHNT, CDR2 FRNRAP, per germline. Trimming stripped 2 bases from V and 2 bases from J, with 12 bases between. There are 16 residues in the CDR3. The DNA for the CDR3 is TGTGCTAGTGGTTTGCGGTTTCAGGGTAACACCGGGGAGCTGTTTTTT. It translates to CASGLRFQGNTGELFF.

The chain combines TRBV3-1 (or the pseudogene TRBV3-2) with TRBJ2-7; D is unresolved. This CDR3 is 15 amino acids long. Germline V lookup: CDR1 LGHDT, CDR2 YNNKEL (reference sequence). V was trimmed by 2 bases and J by 2 bases, leaving 13 bases between them. CDR3 DNA: TGTGCCAGCAGCCAAAGCCTCCTCACCACCTACGAGCAGTACTTC. Translated: CASSQSLLTTYEQYF.

This CDR3 reads CSAKEGLGAFF. CDR3 sequence (DNA): TGCAGTGCCAAAGAGGGCTTAGGAGCTTTCTTT. The rearrangement uses TRBV20-1 and TRBJ1-1; no clear D gene. Germline V gene sequence: CDR1 DFQATT, CDR2 SNEGSKA (reference sequence). The CDR3 has 11 amino acids. Trimming removed 6 bases from V and 10 bases from J, with 15 bases in between.

The chain couples TRBV5-1 to TRBJ2-3, with 7 bases identical to TRBD1. This CDR3 contains 15 residues. J was trimmed by 0 bases and V by 7 bases; bases with no gene match: 8. Germline-derived CDR1 and CDR2 are SGHRS and YFSETQ. CDR3 in amino acids: CASGKGQTSTDTQYF. CDR3 DNA sequence: TGCGCCAGCGGGAAGGGACAGACTAGCACAGATACGCAGTATTTT.

The chain combines TRBV5-6 with TRBJ1-1; 7 bases are a match to TRBD1. The CDR3 spans 15 residues. Germline V CDR1 and CDR2: SGHDT, YYEEEE. V shed 5 bases and J 11 bases; nucleotides not matched to a gene: 18. CDR3 sequence: CASSHGGGTHGGAFF. The CDR3 bases are TGTGCCAGCAGTCACGGAGGGGGCACGCACGGTGGGGCTTTCTTT.

The chain combines TRBV4-1 with TRBJ1-5; D is unclear. CDR1 is MGHRA and CDR2 is YSYEKL in the germline V gene. Trimming removed 1 base from V and 3 bases from J, with 13 bases in between. CDR3 length: 16 residues. The CDR3 DNA is TGCGCCAGCAGCCAAGCGGTTCAGGCCATCAATCAGCCCCAGCATTTT. Residues: CASSQAVQAINQPQHF.

This rearrangement joins TRBV29-1 to TRBJ1-4; tentative D call: TRBD1 (6 bases). V shed 4 bases and J shed 3 bases, with 12 bases lying between them. There are 14 residues in the CDR3. From germline, CDR1 is SQVTM and CDR2 ANQGSEA. The CDR3 loop reads CSVGDRIPNEKLFF. CDR3 DNA sequence: TGCAGCGTTGGCGACAGGATCCCTAATGAAAAACTGTTTTTT.

The chain couples TRBV20-1 to TRBJ2-1; 7 nucleotides line up with TRBD2. The germline CDR1 and CDR2 sequences are DFQATT and SNEGSKA (reference sequence). CDR3 length: 13 residues. Trimming removed 5 bases from V and 10 bases from J; junction bases left unmatched: 11. The CDR3 DNA follows: TGCAGTGCTCGTGGACTAGTAGAACCGGAGCAGTTCTTC. Protein product: CSARGLVEPEQFF.

The chain recombines TRBV18 with TRBJ2-5, with a possible D match to TRBD2 (5 bases). The germline V gene encodes CDR1 KGHSH and CDR2 LQKENI. This CDR3 region has 14 residues. Trimming took off 3 bases at V and 6 bases at J, with 14 bases between the two ends. CDR3: CASSPPGETQTQYF. Written as DNA, the CDR3 is TGTGCCAGCTCACCCCCCGGGGAAACCCAGACCCAGTACTTC.

This clone was recorded only once. This chain connects TRBV10-1 to TRBJ2-3; 11 nucleotides match TRBD1. The V and J ends lost 4 bases and 3 bases, in that order; junction bases with no gene match: 9. The CDR3 totals 17 residues. Per germline, CDR1 WNHNN and CDR2 SYGVQD (reference sequence). Here the CDR3 reads CASSVIPGTGGTDTQYF. DNA for the CDR3: TGCGCCAGCAGTGTTATTCCCGGGACAGGGGGGACAGATACGCAGTATTTT.

The gene calls are TRBV6-5 and TRBJ1-5; D gene unclear. Per the germline V gene, CDR1 is MNHEY and CDR2 is SVGAGI. The CDR3 length is 13 residues. Trimming stripped 8 bases from V and 6 bases from J, with 14 bases between. CDR3 protein: CASRGGVTQPQHF. The CDR3 region has the DNA TGTGCCAGCCGAGGCGGGGTCACTCAGCCCCAGCATTTT.

The rearrangement links TRBV9 to TRBJ2-7; perhaps TRBD1 as D (6 bases). Germline lookup yields CDR1 SGDLS and CDR2 YYNGEE. CDR3 size: 16 residues. Trimming took off 1 base at V and 3 bases at J, with 17 bases between the two ends. The DNA of the CDR3 is TGTGCCAGCAGCGTAAGACCGGACAGAGCCAACTACGAGCAGTACTTC. Its translation: CASSVRPDRANYEQYF.

The chain is built from TRBV2 and TRBJ1-6; D is possibly TRBD1 (6 bases). The CDR3 runs 14 residues. Trimming removed 3 bases from V and 7 bases from J, with 10 bases in between. The germline gives CDR1 SNHLY, CDR2 FYNNEI. The CDR3, as DNA: TGTGCCAGCAGTGACAGGGGTTGGAATTCACCCCTCCACTTT. Translated, it gives CASSDRGWNSPLHF.

The chain combines TRBV19 with TRBJ2-2; 7 positions match TRBD1. Germline values: CDR1 LNHDA, CDR2 SQIVND (reference sequence). V trimming: 7 bases; J trimming: 7 bases; junction bases outside the gene matches: 9. The CDR3 has 14 residues. The CDR3 is CASKRTGMIGELFF. In nucleotides, the CDR3 is TGTGCCAGTAAAAGGACAGGAATGATCGGGGAGCTGTTTTTT. Filled out from reference TRBV19 and TRBJ2-2, the complete variable domain reads DGGITQSPKYLFRKEGQNVTLSCEQNLNHDAMYWYRQDPGQGLRLIYYSQIVNDFQKGDIAEGYSVSREKKESFPLTVTSAQKNPTAFYLCASKRTGMIGELFFGEGSRLTVL.

This clone appeared a few times. The J gene is TRBJ2-7, the V gene TRBV5-1, with 7 bases lining up with TRBD1. J gave up 0 bases and V 7 bases, and 7 bases lay outside the gene matches. The germline gives CDR1 SGHRS, CDR2 YFSETQ. CDR3 length: 14 residues. The CDR3 loop is CASAQGSISYEQYF. CDR3 DNA: TGCGCCAGCGCACAGGGGTCGATCTCCTACGAGCAGTACTTC.

As for this clone: Without the conserved terminal phenylalanine or tryptophan, this CDR3 likely stems from a read error. The DNA is left out, because the CDR3 cannot be placed on it with certainty; the CDR3 is given as TCRdb lists it. This chain connects TRBV20-1 to TRBJ2-7; TRBD1 is the table's D call and was not checked against the DNA. Germline CDR1 reads DFQATT; CDR2 reads SNEGSKA (reference sequence). The CDR3 is 10 residues long, ends included. The CDR3 here is CSARDLGQRA.

J is TRBJ1-4 and V is TRBV13; weak D call: TRBD1 (5 bases). Trimming removed 0 bases at V and 2 bases at J, with 7 bases between. Germline V CDR1 and CDR2: PRHDT, FYEKMQ (reference sequence). The CDR3 sequence is 15 residues long. CDR3 sequence (DNA): TGTGCCAGCAGCTTAGGCAGGGTCACTAATGAAAAACTGTTTTTT. This gives the protein CASSLGRVTNEKLFF.

This clone was picked up one time. This sequence joins TRBV28 and TRBJ1-2, with D perhaps TRBD1 (5 bases). Between the trimmed V and J ends, which lost 1 base and 2 bases, there was a span of 8 bases. The CDR3 is 14 amino acids. In germline, CDR1 is MDHEN, CDR2 SYDVKM. CDR3 DNA sequence: TGTGCCAGCAGTTTATCTCAGGGCAACTATGGCTACACCTTC. This encodes CASSLSQGNYGYTF.

This rearrangement joins TRBV20-1 to TRBJ2-7; D uncertain. The CDR3 length is 13 residues. Germline V gene lookup returns CDR1 DFQATT and CDR2 SNEGSKA (reference sequence). Trimming left V 3 bases short and J 2 bases short, with 11 bases between. The CDR3 DNA is TGCAGTGCTAGTAACCACCGGGCCTACGAGCAGTACTTC. Translation gives CSASNHRAYEQYF.